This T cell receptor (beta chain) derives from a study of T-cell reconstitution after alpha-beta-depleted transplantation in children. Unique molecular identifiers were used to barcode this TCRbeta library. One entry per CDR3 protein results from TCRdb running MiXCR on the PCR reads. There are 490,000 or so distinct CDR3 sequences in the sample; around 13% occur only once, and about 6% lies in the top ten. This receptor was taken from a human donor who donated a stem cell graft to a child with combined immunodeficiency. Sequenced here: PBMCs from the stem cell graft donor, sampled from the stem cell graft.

Written as DNA, the CDR3 is TGTGCCTGGGACCGGGACGATGGATACACAGATACGCAGTATTTT. Protein sequence: CAWDRDDGYTDTQYF. V gene TRBV30 combines with J gene TRBJ2-3; D might be TRBD1 or TRBD2, each matching 5 bases. The germline V gene encodes CDR1 GTSNPN and CDR2 SVGIG (reference sequence). Trimming cost V 5 bases and J 2 bases, with 17 bases left between them. The length of the CDR3 is 15 residues. The full variable domain, rest sourced from reference TRBV30 and TRBJ2-3, is SQTIHQWPATLVQPVGSPLSLECTVEGTSNPNLYWYRQAAGRGLQLLFYSVGIGQISSEVPQNLSASRPQDRQFILSSKKLLLSDSGFYLCAWDRDDGYTDTQYFGPGTRLTVL.